This T cell receptor beta chain was found in a study of OX40 agonist ivuxolimab in advanced cancers. Study context: Among those enrolled, mean age was around 55 years (range about 23 to 85) and about 81% were male. Study results and caveats: At 0.1 to 3.0 mg/kg, clonal expansion of CD4+ and CD8+ blood T cells had occurred by week 6. Relative to CD4+, CD8+ T cells held more expanded clones on average.

As for this clone: What it binds is not known.

CDR3 size: 15 residues. Trimming pared 1 base from V and 5 bases from J, leaving 14 bases between. Germline V gives CDR1 MGHRA, CDR2 YSYEKL. The method was immunoSEQ multiplex PCR; TCRdb's version includes in-frame clones alone and lacks a portion of them. The sample includes 98,000 or so clones, about 88% of them seen just once. Here the sequenced sample was CD4+ or CD8+ T cells sorted from blood, taken in a trial of the OX40 agonist ivuxolimab. This TCR derives from an adult with an advanced solid tumor such as melanoma, head and neck, liver or kidney cancer. The rearrangement uses TRBV4-1 and TRBJ1-2, with a tentative D call TRBD1 (5 bases). The chain's CDR3 is CASSQGRGLSYGYTF. In nucleotides, the CDR3 is TGCGCCAGCAGCCAAGGTCGGGGGTTATCTTATGGCTACACCTTC.